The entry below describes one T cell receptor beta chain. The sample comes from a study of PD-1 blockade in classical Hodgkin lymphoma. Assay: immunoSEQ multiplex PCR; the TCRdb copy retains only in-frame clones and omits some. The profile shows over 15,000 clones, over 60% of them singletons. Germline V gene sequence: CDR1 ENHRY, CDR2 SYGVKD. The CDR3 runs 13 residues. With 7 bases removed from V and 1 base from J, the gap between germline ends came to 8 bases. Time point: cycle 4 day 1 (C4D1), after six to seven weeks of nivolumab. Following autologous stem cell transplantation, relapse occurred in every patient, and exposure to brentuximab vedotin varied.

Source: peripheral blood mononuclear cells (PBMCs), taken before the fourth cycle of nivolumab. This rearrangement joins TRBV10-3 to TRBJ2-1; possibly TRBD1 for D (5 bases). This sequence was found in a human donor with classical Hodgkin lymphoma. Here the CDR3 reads CAITKGSYNEQFF. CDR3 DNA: TGTGCCATCACCAAGGGGTCCTACAATGAGCAGTTCTTC.